This T cell receptor beta chain came from a study of cytomegalovirus exposure and HLA in healthy donors. Study findings and constraints: Indistinguishable V segments such as TRBV6-2 and TRBV6-3 were excluded. In most subjects, TCR beta sequences reportedly gave accurate predictions of HLA-A and HLA-B alleles.

PCR amplification relied on 60 Vbeta primers (plus 13 Jbeta primers). The data were produced by immunoSEQ multiplex PCR, yet TCRdb's version contains in-frame clones alone and is incomplete. The data hold around 140,000 clones, with around three fifths observed a single time. On this clone: Its antigen is unknown.

The V segment lost 6 bases and the J segment 4 bases; nucleotides outside the gene matches: 7. The CDR3 is made up of 14 amino acids. The germline gives CDR1 SQVTM, CDR2 ANQGSEA. The material sequenced was PBMCs. This TCR came from a male donor in good health and CMV-seronegative. The gene calls are TRBV29-1 and TRBJ2-7; 12 nucleotides match TRBD1. The CDR3 spells CSVVPGQGAYEQYF. The CDR3 DNA follows: TGCAGCGTAGTACCGGGACAGGGGGCGTACGAGCAGTACTTC.